This T cell receptor (beta chain) was sequenced in a study of technical replicates of blood from a handful of donors (dated by TCRdb to the late 2010s). The CDR3 holds 15 amino acids from the cysteine to the phenylalanine. Only CDR3 DNA remains: 45 bases, in frame from the first base. V and J lose 3 bases and 4 bases, and a span of 14 bases separates them. Based on the germline V gene (reference sequence), the CDR1 and CDR2 sequences are LNHNV and YYDKDF. Points on this clone: It lacks a known antigen. Per-base qualities were not stored, and no clone one base away is much larger.

The library was produced with the immunoSEQ multiplex PCR assay. TCRdb limited this immuneACCESS table to in-frame rearrangements with V and J called. A share of clones is missing; checked studies link under half to unresolved V genes, and the rest is unexplained. The sample data list 60,000 to 90,000 clones, and around 95% of these were observed just once. 0.25% of the sample is in the top ten clones. This receptor chain uses TRBV15 and TRBJ2-3; no D gene can be assigned with confidence. The source material was T cells isolated from PBMCs. This clonotype was sampled from a human donor in good health. The CDR3 here reads CATSRAVTPADTQYF. The sequence in DNA is TGTGCCACCAGCAGGGCTGTGACACCCGCAGATACGCAGTATTTT.